A selection of T cell receptor beta chains follows, all from one sample in a study of T cells in Graves' hyperthyroidism and ophthalmopathy. One entry per CDR3 protein, called by TCRdb with MiXCR from the multiplex PCR reads. This table has 370,000 or so distinct CDR3 sequences, 20% to 25% appearing once. The sequenced sample was blood. The receptors stem from a man in his fifties or sixties with Graves' hyperthyroidism. Each CDR3 is given with its conserved first and last residue. The order of the fields is clone size, J gene, D gene, V gene, CDR3 DNA, CDR3 protein. A D gene is named only where the DNA matches it firmly. Clone sizes are given selectively: once, few, many, or a class where the clone is expanded.

>-|TRBJ2-1|TRBD2|TRBV7-8
TGTGCCAGCAGTGCGGGGACTAGCGGGGGGGGTGAGCAGTTCTTC
CASSAGTSGGGEQFF
>-|TRBJ2-7|-|TRBV20-1
TGCAGTGCTAGAGCCTTAGGGGCGGGACCCTCCTACGAGCAGTACTTC
CSARALGAGPSYEQYF
>-|TRBJ2-1|TRBD2|TRBV9
TGTGCCAGCAGCCCCTACATAACTAGCGGTAATGAGCAGTTCTTC
CASSPYITSGNEQFF
>few|TRBJ2-7|TRBD2|TRBV5-6
TGTGCCAGCAGCTTGGCCCAACTAGCGGGAGACGAGCAGTACTTC
CASSLAQLAGDEQYF
>-|TRBJ2-2|TRBD1|TRBV12-3/TRBV12-4
TGTGCCAGCAGTTTGTCAGGGGGAGCCGGGGAGCTGTTTTTT
CASSLSGGAGELFF
>few|TRBJ1-5|-|TRBV18
TGTGCCAGCTCGGAGGGTCCGGGACTGGGGGAGTCCCAGCATTTT
CASSEGPGLGESQHF
>many|TRBJ2-7|TRBD1|TRBV28
TGTGCCAGCAGCCCTGACAGGGGACGGTCCTACGAGCAGTACTTC
CASSPDRGRSYEQYF
>few|TRBJ2-3|TRBD2|TRBV24-1
TGTGCCACCAGTTCCGGACTAGCTAGAGATACGCAGTATTTT
CATSSGLARDTQYF
>-|TRBJ1-1|-|TRBV29-1
TGCAGCGGGTCCAACACTGAAGCTTTCTTT
CSGSNTEAFF
>-|TRBJ2-1|TRBD2|TRBV2
TGTGCCAGCAGTGAACCGGGACTACTTGAGCAGTTCTTC
CASSEPGLLEQFF
>-|TRBJ1-6|-|TRBV2
TGTGCCAGCAGACCCGGGACTAGCTCACCCCTCCACTTT
CASRPGTSSPLHF
>few|TRBJ2-7|-|TRBV30
TGTGCCTGGAGTCGTAGCTCCTACGAGCAGTACTTC
CAWSRSSYEQYF
>-|TRBJ2-2|TRBD2|TRBV20-1
TGCAGTGCTAGGATGCTAAGCGGGAGGGCCGGGGAGCTGTTTTTT
CSARMLSGRAGELFF
>once|TRBJ1-2|-|TRBV13
TGTGCCAGCAGCGAAGGAGGAGGGTCTGGCTACACCTTC
CASSEGGGSGYTF
>few|TRBJ2-5|TRBD1|TRBV20-1
TGCAGTGCCACACTGGGACAGCGCAGAGAGACCCAGTACTTC
CSATLGQRRETQYF
>-|TRBJ2-6|-|TRBV29-1
TGCAGCGTTGAAGTCTCCGCGAGCTCTGGGGCCAACGTCCTGACTTTC
CSVEVSASSGANVLTF
>-|TRBJ1-1|-|TRBV12-3/TRBV12-4
TGTGCCAGCAGTTTAAGGGCCGGGACCAACACTGAAGCTTTCTTT
CASSLRAGTNTEAFF
>few|TRBJ2-5|TRBD1|TRBV9
TGTGCCAGCAGCCCGGGGACAGGGGGAGGCCAAGAGACCCAGTACTTC
CASSPGTGGGQETQYF
>-|TRBJ2-7|-|TRBV2
TGTGCCAGCAGCTCCCGCCAAGGAGGAATGGGGGAGCAGTACTTC
CASSSRQGGMGEQYF
>few|TRBJ2-7|-|TRBV24-1
TGTGCCACCAGTGAAACCCGGAACGACGAGCAGTACTTC
CATSETRNDEQYF
>few|TRBJ1-2|TRBD1|TRBV20-1
TGCAGTGCAATCGAGCAGGGGGCAGGCTATGGCTACACCTTC
CSAIEQGAGYGYTF
>-|TRBJ2-1|TRBD2|TRBV20-1
TGCAGTGCTACCGGTTCCCCTAGCGGGAGAGACAATGAGCAGTTCTTC
CSATGSPSGRDNEQFF
>-|TRBJ2-5|-|TRBV9
TGTGCCAGCAGTCGAGGCGGCAGGAGGTGGTTTAAAGAGACCCAGTACTTC
CASSRGGRRWFKETQYF
>-|TRBJ2-1|TRBD2|TRBV12-5
TGTGCTAGTGGTACTAGCGGGAGGACGGACAATGAGCAGTTCTTC
CASGTSGRTDNEQFF
>few|TRBJ2-1|-|TRBV5-1
TGCGCCAGCAGCTTGGCGGCGGATTCCTACAATGAGCAGTTCTTC
CASSLAADSYNEQFF
>many|TRBJ2-5|-|TRBV2
TGTGCCAGCAAGAAGCGGGCTCAAGAGACCCAGTACTTC
CASKKRAQETQYF
>few|TRBJ2-6|-|TRBV2
TGTGCCAGCAGTGGGCAGTCCGGGGCCAACGTCCTGACTTTC
CASSGQSGANVLTF
>-|TRBJ1-5|-|TRBV29-1
TGCAGCGTTCAGACGGTGGGTAGCAATCAGCCCCAGCATTTT
CSVQTVGSNQPQHF
>-|TRBJ1-6|-|TRBV27
TGTGCCAGCAGTTTAGGGGGGTCCTATAATTCACCCCTCCACTTT
CASSLGGSYNSPLHF
>many|TRBJ2-7|-|TRBV11-2
TGTGCCAGCAGCTTGGAGGCACGGGCAACCTACGAGCAGTACTTC
CASSLEARATYEQYF
>few|TRBJ1-5|-|TRBV6-1
TGTGCCAGCAGCCCCCGGGGGGGACAGCCCCAGCATTTT
CASSPRGGQPQHF
>-|TRBJ2-1|-|TRBV20-1
TGCAGTGCTAGAGGGGAGGGGGGGCTGCTAGCGGTTAACAATGAGCAGTTCTTC
CSARGEGGLLAVNNEQFF
>-|TRBJ1-1|-|TRBV5-1
TGCGCCAGCAGCTTGAGGTGGAACACTGAAGCTTTCTTT
CASSLRWNTEAFF
>few|TRBJ2-1|-|TRBV30
TGTGCCTGGAGTATGAGGAATGAGCAGTTCTTC
CAWSMRNEQFF
>-|TRBJ2-2|-|TRBV9
TGTGCCAGCAGCGTAGCCCCCGGACAGACCTCCGGCGGGGAGCTGTTTTTT
CASSVAPGQTSGGELFF
>-|TRBJ2-5|TRBD2|TRBV10-3
TGTGCCATCAGTGAATCCCCGACTAGCGGGAGTCCGGAGACCCAGTACTTC
CAISESPTSGSPETQYF
>-|TRBJ1-2|-|TRBV5-1
TGCGCCAGCAGCTTCGAAACAGACTATGGCTACACCTTC
CASSFETDYGYTF
>many|TRBJ2-7|TRBD1|TRBV7-2
TGTGCCAGCAGCTTGGGGACAGCAGCCTACGAGCAGTACTTC
CASSLGTAAYEQYF
>-|TRBJ2-1|-|TRBV13
TGTGCCAGCACGGCCGTATTTGAGCAGTTCTTC
CASTAVFEQFF
>once|TRBJ2-5|TRBD2|TRBV29-1
TGCAGCGTTGGACTAGCGGGAGAGGGAGAGACCCAGTACTTC
CSVGLAGEGETQYF
>few|TRBJ2-5|-|TRBV6-1
TGTGCCAGCACCTCACACGCCGGGGGAGGGGGCGAGACCCAGTACTTC
CASTSHAGGGGETQYF
>-|TRBJ1-1|-|TRBV5-1
TGCGCCAGCAGGCGCCCCCCCGGGACTGAAGCTTTCTTT
CASRRPPGTEAFF
>-|TRBJ2-7|-|TRBV2
TGTGCCAGCAGTTCCGGGACCAGACCCGAGCAGTACTTC
CASSSGTRPEQYF
>few|TRBJ2-7|TRBD2|TRBV27
TGTGCCAGCAGTTTAGAAATCCCACTAGCGGGAGAAGTAGGGCAGTACTTC
CASSLEIPLAGEVGQYF
>few|TRBJ2-1|TRBD2|TRBV7-6
TGTGCCAGCAGTTCGTTAGCGGGAGCAAACTCCTACAATGAGCAGTTCTTC
CASSSLAGANSYNEQFF
>-|TRBJ2-2|-|TRBV19
TGTGCCAGTAGTTGGGACCGGCCCGGGGAGCTGTTTTTT
CASSWDRPGELFF
>few|TRBJ2-2|TRBD2|TRBV12-3/TRBV12-4
TGTGCCAGCAGTTGGATCCTAGCGGGAAGGACCGGGGAGCTGTTTTTT
CASSWILAGRTGELFF
>many|TRBJ2-1|-|TRBV7-9
TGTGCCAGCAGCTTAAAAGGGTACAATGAGCAGTTCTTC
CASSLKGYNEQFF
>-|TRBJ2-5|-|TRBV7-9
TGTGCCAGCAGCTTAGGCGGCGGCAATAAAGAGACCCAGTACTTC
CASSLGGGNKETQYF
>once|TRBJ1-2|TRBD1|TRBV20-1
TGCAGTGCTAGCGCCAGGGGGCTCTATGGCTACACCTTC
CSASARGLYGYTF